Included here is one T cell receptor beta chain sequence, with context. It was RNA transcripts that yielded the amplified TCR beta CDR3 regions. The study used the HTBI primer set for a first-round RT-PCR of the TCR CDR3. TCRdb fed the multiplex PCR reads into MiXCR, producing one record per CDR3 protein. The sample consists of around 500,000 distinct CDR3 sequences, more than 15% of them appearing once. This sample is part of a study of T cells in Graves' hyperthyroidism and ophthalmopathy. Germline values: CDR1 SGDLS, CDR2 YYNGEE. V was trimmed by 0 bases and J by 1 base, leaving 7 bases between them. CDR3 size: 14 residues. Each ophthalmopathy patient scored at least 3 on the Clinical Activity Score and at least 4 on NOSPECS grade, with duration under 3 months.

The chain carries TRBV9 and TRBJ1-1, with no clear D. Material: blood. This TCR derives from a woman aged 25-40 years with Graves' ophthalmopathy. Here the CDR3 DNA reads TGTGCCAGCAGCGTAGAGCCACAGAACACTGAAGCTTTCTTT. It codes for CASSVEPQNTEAFF.